These T cell receptor beta chains were read from a single sample in a study of T cell responses to AZD1222 COVID-19 vaccine. The repertoire was sequenced with immunoSEQ multiplex PCR; TCRdb's copy has only in-frame clones and lacks some. The sample contains some 130,000 clones, 90% to 95% of which appear only once. Specimen: peripheral blood, collected 28 days after the second AZD1222 dose. The receptor set was obtained from an adult who received the AZD1222 COVID-19 vaccine. The CDR3 runs from the conserved cysteine through the conserved F or W. A D gene is named only where the DNA matches it firmly. Expanded clones are given a class, and other clones once, few, many or no size at all.

J	V	D	size	DNA	CDR3
TRBJ2-6	TRBV5-1	-	-	TGCGCCAGCAGCCTTACGTGGGTAGGGGCTAGCTCTGGGGCCAACGTCCTGACTTTC	CASSLTWVGASSGANVLTF
TRBJ2-3	TRBV2	TRBD2	-	TGTGCCAGCACCAGAAGGAGCGGGGGGGCAGATACGCAGTATTTT	CASTRRSGGADTQYF
TRBJ2-7	TRBV6-5	TRBD1	-	TGTGCCAGCAGTTACTACAGGGGTCGCGAGCAGTACTTC	CASSYYRGREQYF
TRBJ1-2	TRBV4-1	TRBD1	-	TGCGCCAGCAGACAAACTGACAGGGCAGGTTCAAACTATGGCTACACCTTC	CASRQTDRAGSNYGYTF
TRBJ1-1	TRBV11-2	-	-	TGTGCCAGCAGCCCTACCGCCCTGAACACTGAAGCTTTCTTT	CASSPTALNTEAFF
TRBJ2-2	TRBV19	TRBD1	-	TGTGCCAGTGTTCAGAGGGGACAGGGTTGGACCGGGGAGCTGTTTTTT	CASVQRGQGWTGELFF
TRBJ1-5	TRBV6-1	TRBD1	-	TGTGCCAGCAGTGACACAGGGGGCCCAATTTATCGGAATCAGCCCCAGCATTTT	CASSDTGGPIYRNQPQHF
TRBJ1-1	TRBV6-5	-	-	TGTGCCAGCAGTTCCCCGTTAGGGGGGTTTGTCACTGAAGCTTTCTTT	CASSSPLGGFVTEAFF
TRBJ1-1	TRBV4-1	-	-	TGCGCCAGCAGCCGAGCCCCAGGGCGGATGAACACTGAAGCTTTCTTT	CASSRAPGRMNTEAFF
TRBJ2-3	TRBV9	TRBD1	-	TGTGCCAGCAGCCTAAGACTTACAGGGGGTACAGATACGCAGTATTTT	CASSLRLTGGTDTQYF
TRBJ1-1	TRBV6-2/TRBV6-3	-	few	TGTGCCAGCAGTTATTTTTTTGGTTCCACTGAAGCTTTCTTT	CASSYFFGSTEAFF
TRBJ2-6	TRBV28	-	-	TGTGCCGGTCAGAGTGGGGAAAACGCCAACGTCCTGACTTTC	CAGQSGENANVLTF
TRBJ2-1	TRBV10-2	-	-	TGCGCCAGCAGTGGCCGGGGACCCTACAATGAGCAGTTCTTC	CASSGRGPYNEQFF
TRBJ2-7	TRBV6-5	-	-	TGTGCCAGCAAAATTTTCCAGGGTTGGTACGAGCAGTACTTC	CASKIFQGWYEQYF
TRBJ2-5	TRBV13	-	many	TGTGCCAGCAGCTTAAGCAGGAGGAGAAAAGAGACCCAGTACTTC	CASSLSRRRKETQYF
TRBJ2-7	TRBV12-3/TRBV12-4	-	-	TGTGCCAGCAGTCATGACACCCCACTGTTGCACTTC	CASSHDTPLLHF
TRBJ2-7	TRBV27	TRBD1	-	TGTGCCAGCAGTCCCGGGCGACAGGGGGTCTACGAGCAGTACTTC	CASSPGRQGVYEQYF